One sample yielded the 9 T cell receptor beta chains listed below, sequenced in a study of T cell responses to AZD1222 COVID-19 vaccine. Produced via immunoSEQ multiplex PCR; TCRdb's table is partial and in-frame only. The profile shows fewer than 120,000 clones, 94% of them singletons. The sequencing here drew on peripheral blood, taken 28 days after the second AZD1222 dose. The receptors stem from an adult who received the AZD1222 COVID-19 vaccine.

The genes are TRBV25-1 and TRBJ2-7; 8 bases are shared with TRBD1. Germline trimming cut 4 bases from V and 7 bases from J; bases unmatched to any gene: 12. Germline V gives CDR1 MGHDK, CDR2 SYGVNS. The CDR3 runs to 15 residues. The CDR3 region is CASSGTGGHQGEQYF. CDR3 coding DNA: TGTGCCAGCAGTGGTACAGGGGGTCACCAAGGAGAGCAGTACTTC.

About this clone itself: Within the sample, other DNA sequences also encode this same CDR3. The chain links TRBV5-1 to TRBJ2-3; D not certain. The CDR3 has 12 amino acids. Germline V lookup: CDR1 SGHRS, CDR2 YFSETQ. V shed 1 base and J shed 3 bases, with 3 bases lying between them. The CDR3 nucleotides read TGCGCCAGCAGCTTGACAACAGATACGCAGTATTTT. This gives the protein CASSLTTDTQYF.

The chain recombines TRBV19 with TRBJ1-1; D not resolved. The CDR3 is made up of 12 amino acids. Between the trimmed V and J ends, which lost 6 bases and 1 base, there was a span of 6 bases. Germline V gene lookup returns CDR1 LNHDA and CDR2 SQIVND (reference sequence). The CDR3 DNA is TGTGCCAGTAGGCAGAGGAACACTGAAGCTTTCTTT. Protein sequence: CASRQRNTEAFF.

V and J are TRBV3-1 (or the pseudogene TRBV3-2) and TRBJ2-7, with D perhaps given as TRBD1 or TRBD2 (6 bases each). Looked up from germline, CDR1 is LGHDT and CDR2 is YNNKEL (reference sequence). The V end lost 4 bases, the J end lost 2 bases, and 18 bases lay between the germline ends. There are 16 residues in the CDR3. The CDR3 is CASSPGAAEGAYEQYF. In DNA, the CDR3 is TGTGCCAGCAGCCCAGGGGCCGCGGAGGGAGCCTACGAGCAGTACTTC.

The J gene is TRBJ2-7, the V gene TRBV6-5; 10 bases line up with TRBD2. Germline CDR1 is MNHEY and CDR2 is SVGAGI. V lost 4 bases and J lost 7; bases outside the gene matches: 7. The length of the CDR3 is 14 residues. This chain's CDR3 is CASSSSGRAGEQYF. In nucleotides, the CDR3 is TGTGCCAGCAGTTCAAGCGGGAGGGCCGGTGAGCAGTACTTC.

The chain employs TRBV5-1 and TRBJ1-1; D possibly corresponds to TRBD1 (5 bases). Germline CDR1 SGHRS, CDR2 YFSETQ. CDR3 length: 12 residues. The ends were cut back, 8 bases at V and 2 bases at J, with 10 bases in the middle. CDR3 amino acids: CASSGYNTEAFF. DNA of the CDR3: TGCGCCAGTTCAGGGTACAACACTGAAGCTTTCTTT. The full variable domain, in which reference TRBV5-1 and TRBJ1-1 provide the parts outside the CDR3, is KAGVTQTPRYLIKTRGQQVTLSCSPISGHRSVSWYQQTPGQGLQFLFEYFSETQRNKGNFPGRFSGRQFSNSRSEMNVSTLELGDSALYLCASSGYNTEAFFGQGTRLTVV.

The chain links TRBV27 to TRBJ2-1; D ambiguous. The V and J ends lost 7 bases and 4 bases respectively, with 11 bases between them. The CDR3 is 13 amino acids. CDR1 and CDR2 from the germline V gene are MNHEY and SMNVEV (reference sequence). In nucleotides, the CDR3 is TGTGCCAGCACAGGTAGTTCTTACAATGAGCAGTTCTTC. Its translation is CASTGSSYNEQFF.

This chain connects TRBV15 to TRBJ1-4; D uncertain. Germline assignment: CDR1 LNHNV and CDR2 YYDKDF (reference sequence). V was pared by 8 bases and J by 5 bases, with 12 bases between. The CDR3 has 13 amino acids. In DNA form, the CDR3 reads TGTGCCACCTTAGGGAACTCCAATGAAAAACTGTTTTTT. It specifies CATLGNSNEKLFF.

In DNA form, the CDR3 reads TGTGCCAGCAGCTTGCGGGACGGCAATCAGCCCCAGCATTTT. It yields the protein CASSLRDGNQPQHF. The chain recombines TRBV5-5 with TRBJ1-5; D possibly corresponds to TRBD1 (5 bases). Germline V gene data show CDR1 as SGHKS and CDR2 as YYEKEE (reference sequence). V was cut by 1 base and J by 2 bases, with 7 bases left in between. The CDR3 totals 14 residues.